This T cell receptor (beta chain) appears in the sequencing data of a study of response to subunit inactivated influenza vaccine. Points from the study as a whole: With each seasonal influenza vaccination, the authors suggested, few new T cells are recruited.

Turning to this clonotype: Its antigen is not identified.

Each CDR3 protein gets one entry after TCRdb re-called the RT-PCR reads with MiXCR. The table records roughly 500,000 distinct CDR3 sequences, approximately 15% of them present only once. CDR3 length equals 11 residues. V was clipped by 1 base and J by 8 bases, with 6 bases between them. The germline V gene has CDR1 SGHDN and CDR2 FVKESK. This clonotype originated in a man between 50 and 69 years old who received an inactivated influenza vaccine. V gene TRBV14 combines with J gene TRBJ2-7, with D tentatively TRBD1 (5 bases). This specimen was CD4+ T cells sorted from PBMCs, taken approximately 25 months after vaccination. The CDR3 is CASSQGGKQYF. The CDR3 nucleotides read TGTGCCAGCAGCCAAGGGGGCAAGCAGTACTTC. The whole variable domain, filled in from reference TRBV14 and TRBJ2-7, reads EAGVTQFPSHSVIEKGQTVTLRCDPISGHDNLYWYRRVMGKEIKFLLHFVKESKQDESGMPNNRFLAERTGGTYSTLKVQPAELEDSGVYFCASSQGGKQYFGPGTRLTVT.